Listed below are T cell receptor beta chains from one sample, sequenced in a study of beta chain features in type 1 diabetes. Profiling relied on immunoSEQ multiplex PCR, and the TCRdb table lists in-frame clones only, not all of them. The sample includes approximately 300,000 clones, approximately 11% of them seen just once. Material: naive CD4+ T cells from blood. These TCRs come from a woman in her twenties or thirties in good health. CDR3s include the opening cysteine and the closing phenylalanine or tryptophan. Each record gives: D gene, CDR3 length, J gene, clone size, V gene, CDR3 protein, CDR3 DNA. A D gene is named only where the DNA matches it firmly. A row's size may be missing; if present it is once, few, many or a size class.

>NA|13|TRBJ1-2|once|TRBV28
CASSRGTAYGYTF
TGTGCCAGCAGCCGGGGGACGGCCTATGGCTACACCTTC
>TRBD2|15|TRBJ2-1|few|TRBV18
CASSPLQREGNEQFF
TGTGCCAGCTCACCACTACAGCGGGAGGGCAATGAGCAGTTCTTC
>NA|14|TRBJ2-2|NA|TRBV27
CASSLPQNTGELFF
TGTGCCAGCAGTTTACCCCAGAACACCGGGGAGCTGTTTTTT
>NA|13|TRBJ1-1|few|TRBV29-1
CSVTGNLNTEAFF
TGCAGCGTCACAGGGAATCTGAACACTGAAGCTTTCTTT
>NA|16|TRBJ1-5|NA|TRBV6-6
CASSYSNPGIDQPQHF
TGTGCCAGCAGTTACTCGAATCCAGGGATCGATCAGCCCCAGCATTTT
>NA|17|TRBJ2-7|NA|TRBV2
CASSEALRRGVSYEQYF
TGTGCCAGCAGTGAAGCGCTTCGCAGGGGGGTTTCCTACGAGCAGTACTTC
>NA|15|TRBJ2-7|NA|TRBV4-2
CASSREVGANYEQYF
TGTGCCAGCAGCCGAGAAGTGGGAGCCAATTACGAGCAGTACTTC
>TRBD1|16|TRBJ2-5|few|TRBV11-3
CASSPRTGVDRETQYF
TGTGCCAGCAGCCCTCGGACAGGGGTCGATAGAGAGACCCAGTACTTC
>TRBD2|13|TRBJ2-3|NA|TRBV6-1
CASRTSGRDTQYF
TGTGCCAGCAGGACTAGCGGGAGAGATACGCAGTATTTT
>TRBD2|15|TRBJ2-3|NA|TRBV28
CASSFGTSAADTQYF
TGTGCCAGCAGTTTCGGGACTAGTGCGGCAGATACGCAGTATTTT
>TRBD2|15|TRBJ2-3|few|TRBV18
CASSPRREATDTQYF
TGTGCCAGCTCACCACGGCGGGAGGCCACAGATACGCAGTATTTT
>NA|12|TRBJ1-1|few|TRBV28
CASSLPDTEAFF
TGTGCCAGCAGTCTGCCGGACACTGAAGCTTTCTTT
>TRBD2|13|TRBJ2-5|NA|TRBV11-1
CASKASGEETQYF
TGTGCCAGCAAAGCTAGCGGGGAAGAGACCCAGTACTTC
>TRBD1|15|TRBJ1-2|few|TRBV18
CASSPLDRVDYGYTF
TGTGCCAGCTCACCTTTGGACAGGGTGGACTATGGCTACACCTTC
>TRBD2|18|TRBJ2-1|NA|TRBV27
CASSPEGLAGGILNEQFF
TGTGCCAGCAGTCCGGAGGGACTAGCGGGAGGGATACTCAATGAGCAGTTCTTC
>NA|14|TRBJ1-2|few|TRBV4-3
CASSHLQGGYGYTF
TGCGCCAGCAGCCATCTCCAGGGTGGCTATGGCTACACCTTC
>NA|13|TRBJ1-6|few|TRBV30
CAAQAGNISPLHF
TGTGCCGCCCAGGCGGGTAACATATCACCCCTCCACTTT
>NA|15|TRBJ1-1|few|TRBV29-1
CSVDKAGRLREEAFF
TGCAGCGTTGACAAAGCGGGACGGCTAAGGGAGGAGGCTTTCTTT
>TRBD2|17|TRBJ2-1|NA|TRBV4-1
CASSHTNLGLAGAGQFF
TGCGCCAGCAGCCACACAAACCTCGGACTAGCGGGAGCGGGGCAGTTCTTC
>TRBD1|15|TRBJ2-7|few|TRBV28
CASSSPGTGRIEQYF
TGTGCCAGCAGTTCTCCCGGGACAGGGCGTATCGAGCAGTACTTC
>TRBD2|15|TRBJ2-5|few|TRBV28
CASTQDLAGGETQYF
TGTGCCAGCACCCAGGATCTAGCGGGAGGAGAGACCCAGTACTTC
>TRBD2|22|TRBJ2-3|few|TRBV28
CASSSRISGRTSGRPSTDTQYF
TGTGCCAGCAGTTCCCGCATCTCGGGGAGGACTAGCGGGAGGCCTAGCACAGATACGCAGTATTTT
>TRBD1|13|TRBJ2-3|few|TRBV27
CASQRQGTDTQYF
TGTGCCAGCCAAAGACAGGGAACAGATACGCAGTATTTT
>NA|13|TRBJ1-5|NA|TRBV28
CAGARAANQPQHF
TGTGCCGGGGCCAGGGCGGCCAATCAGCCCCAGCATTTT
>NA|12|TRBJ2-5|few|TRBV10-3
CAISESGARQYF
TGTGCCATCAGTGAGTCGGGGGCACGGCAGTACTTC
>TRBD2|15|TRBJ2-7|NA|TRBV7-3
CASSLTGTSNLEQYF
TGTGCCAGCAGCTTGACCGGGACTAGCAATCTCGAGCAGTACTTC
>NA|13|TRBJ1-1|few|TRBV7-3
CASSLDRNTEAFF
TGTGCCAGCAGCTTAGACAGGAACACTGAAGCTTTCTTT
>TRBD2|16|TRBJ2-1|NA|TRBV27
CASSSPITSGRNEQFF
TGTGCCAGCAGCTCCCCAATTACTAGCGGGAGGAATGAGCAGTTCTTC
>NA|13|TRBJ1-5|few|TRBV19
CASRDYSNQPQHF
TGTGCCAGCAGGGACTATAGCAATCAGCCCCAGCATTTT
>NA|15|TRBJ2-2|NA|TRBV5-4
CASSRAGLNTGELFF
TGTGCCAGCAGCCGGGCGGGACTCAACACCGGGGAGCTGTTTTTT
>NA|12|TRBJ1-2|NA|TRBV30
CAWSPQGRGYTF
TGTGCCTGGAGTCCCCAGGGCCGAGGCTACACCTTC
>NA|14|TRBJ2-4|NA|TRBV19
CASRSPGDKNIQYF
TGTGCCAGTAGATCGCCGGGAGACAAAAACATTCAGTACTTC
>NA|14|TRBJ2-5|NA|TRBV18
CASSPGQRSETQYF
TGTGCCAGCTCACCCGGACAGCGGTCGGAGACCCAGTACTTC
>TRBD2|15|TRBJ2-7|NA|TRBV27
CASSEAGVRSYEQYF
TGTGCCAGCAGCGAAGCGGGAGTGCGCTCCTACGAGCAGTACTTC
>TRBD1|14|TRBJ1-4|NA|TRBV7-9
CASSPGTGDEKLFF
TGTGCCAGCAGCCCTGGGACAGGGGATGAAAAACTGTTTTTT
>TRBD2|19|TRBJ2-3|NA|TRBV5-6
CASSLGGLAGDIGTDTQYF
TGTGCCAGCAGCTTGGGGGGACTAGCGGGAGATATAGGCACAGATACGCAGTATTTT
>TRBD2|15|TRBJ2-7|few|TRBV28
CASSFASGSEYEQYF
TGTGCCAGCAGTTTCGCTAGCGGGAGTGAGTACGAGCAGTACTTC
>NA|15|TRBJ2-1|few|TRBV7-9
CASSLGQPAYNEQFF
TGTGCCAGCAGCTTAGGACAGCCAGCCTACAATGAGCAGTTCTTC
>TRBD1|17|TRBJ2-6|NA|TRBV30
CAWSKDRGNLGANVLTF
TGTGCCTGGAGTAAGGACAGGGGGAACCTTGGGGCCAACGTCCTGACTTTC
>NA|14|TRBJ2-1|few|TRBV4-3
CASSQETGPNEQFF
TGCGCCAGCAGCCAAGAAACAGGGCCCAATGAGCAGTTCTTC
>TRBD1|14|TRBJ2-1|NA|TRBV6-5
CASRRQGASDEQFF
TGTGCCAGCAGACGACAGGGGGCTTCGGATGAGCAGTTCTTC
>TRBD1|12|TRBJ2-7|NA|TRBV2
CACGTGPYEQYF
TGTGCGTGTGGGACAGGACCGTACGAGCAGTACTTC
>TRBD1|15|TRBJ1-2|NA|TRBV7-9
CASSLTVGQGGGYTF
TGTGCCAGCAGCTTAACCGTAGGACAGGGAGGCGGCTACACCTTC
>TRBD1|15|TRBJ1-3|NA|TRBV7-2
CASSAQGESGNTIYF
TGTGCCAGCAGCGCCCAGGGGGAATCTGGAAACACCATATATTTT
>NA|13|TRBJ2-3|NA|TRBV28
CASSFRLSDTQYF
TGTGCCAGCAGTTTTCGACTGTCAGATACGCAGTATTTT
>TRBD2|15|TRBJ2-1|once|TRBV27
CASSLYSGRADEQFF
TGTGCCAGCAGTTTATATAGCGGGAGGGCAGATGAGCAGTTCTTC
>NA|15|TRBJ1-5|few|TRBV7-9
CASSLGSYNQQPQHF
TGTGCCAGCAGCTTGGGCAGTTACAATCAACAGCCCCAGCATTTT
>TRBD1|13|TRBJ1-1|NA|TRBV18
CASSDRGNTEAFF
TGTGCCAGCTCGGACAGGGGGAACACTGAAGCTTTCTTT
>TRBD1|14|TRBJ1-5|few|TRBV27
CASSTHRGNQPQHF
TGTGCCAGCAGTACCCACAGGGGGAATCAGCCCCAGCATTTT
>TRBD1|15|TRBJ1-2|few|TRBV6-5
CASSYAPGTGYGYTF
TGTGCCAGCAGTTATGCACCCGGGACAGGTTATGGCTACACCTTC
>TRBD2|17|TRBJ2-3|NA|TRBV18
CASSPLGTSGGTDTQYF
TGTGCCAGCTCACCTCTGGGGACTAGCGGAGGCACAGATACGCAGTATTTT